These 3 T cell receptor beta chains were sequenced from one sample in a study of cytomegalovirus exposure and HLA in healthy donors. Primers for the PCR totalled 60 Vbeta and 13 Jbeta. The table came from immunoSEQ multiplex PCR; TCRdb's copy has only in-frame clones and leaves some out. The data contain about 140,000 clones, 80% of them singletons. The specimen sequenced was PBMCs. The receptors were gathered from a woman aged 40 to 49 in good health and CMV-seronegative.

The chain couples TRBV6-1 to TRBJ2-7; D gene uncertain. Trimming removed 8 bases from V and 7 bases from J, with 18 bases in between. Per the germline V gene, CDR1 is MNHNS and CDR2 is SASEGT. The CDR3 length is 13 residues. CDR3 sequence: CASSARGAREQYF. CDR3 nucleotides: TGTGCCAGCTCCGCCAGAGGAGCGAGGGAGCAGTACTTC.

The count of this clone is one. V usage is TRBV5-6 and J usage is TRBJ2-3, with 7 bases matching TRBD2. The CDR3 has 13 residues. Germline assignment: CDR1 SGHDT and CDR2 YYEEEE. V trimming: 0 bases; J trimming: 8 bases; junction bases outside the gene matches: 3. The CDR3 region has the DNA TGTGCCAGCAGCTTGGGCGGGAGAGGTACGCAGTATTTT. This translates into CASSLGGRGTQYF.

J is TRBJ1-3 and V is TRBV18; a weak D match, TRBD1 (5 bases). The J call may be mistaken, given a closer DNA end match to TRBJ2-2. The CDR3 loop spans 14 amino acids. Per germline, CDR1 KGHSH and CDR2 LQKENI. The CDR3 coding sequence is TGTGCCAGCTCACCAGGACAGAACACCGGGGAGCTGTTTTTT. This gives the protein CASSPGQNTGELFF.